The clone carrying this T cell receptor beta chain was counted a few times. The antigen is not known. The CDR3 is 17 amino acids. V shed 3 bases and J shed 1 base, with 19 bases lying between them. The V gene's germline CDR1 is SGDLS and CDR2 YYNGEE. The sample originates from a study of T cells after yellow fever vaccination. Study as a whole: Fractions with few cells were prepared using SMART-Seq v4 Ultra Low Input.

The study made its TCR cDNA through 5'RACE template switching. That step introduced a universal primer site along with UMIs. TCRdb redid the calling of the 5' RACE reads with MiXCR, one entry per CDR3 protein. Among about 310,000 distinct CDR3 sequences, less than 4.5% were seen once, and the ten largest hold less than 25%. Findings of the study overall: It was a weaker secondary response, yet one that peaked faster, at day 5 versus 15.

This chain joins TRBV9 and TRBJ1-2; tentatively, D is TRBD1 (6 bases). Sequencing was performed on PBMCs, taken on the day of the yellow fever booster vaccination. The sequence derives from a man younger than 30 who received the YFV17D yellow fever vaccine. The CDR3 DNA is TGTGCCAGCAGCGCATGGAGGGGGGACTTACTTAACTATGGCTACACCTTC. It translates to CASSAWRGDLLNYGYTF. Complete variable domain (other parts from reference TRBV9 and TRBJ1-2): DSGVTQTPKHLITATGQRVTLRCSPRSGDLSVYWYQQSLDQGLQFLIQYYNGEERAKGNILERFSAQQFPDLHSELNLSSLELGDSALYFCASSAWRGDLLNYGYTFGSGTRLTVV.